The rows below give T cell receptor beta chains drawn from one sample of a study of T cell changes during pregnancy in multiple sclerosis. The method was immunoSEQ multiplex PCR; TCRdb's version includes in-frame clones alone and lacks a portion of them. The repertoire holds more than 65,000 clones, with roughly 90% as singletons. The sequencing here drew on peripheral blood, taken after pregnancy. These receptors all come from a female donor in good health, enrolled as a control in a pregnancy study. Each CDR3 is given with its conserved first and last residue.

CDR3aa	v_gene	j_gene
CASSLWQRGGTNEQFF	TRBV11-3	TRBJ2-1
CASSSGSNTGELFF	TRBV19	TRBJ2-2
CASSLALAGTDTQYF	TRBV11-3	TRBJ2-3
CASSPENRGGSNQPQHF	TRBV18	TRBJ1-5
CASSLGLAGGRLGEQYF	TRBV7-2	TRBJ2-7
CASSRQGGNQPQHF	TRBV2	TRBJ1-5
CASTLRDSAGEQYF	TRBV27	TRBJ2-7
CASSFAGGPETQYF	TRBV5-6	TRBJ2-5
CASSEALAGGRNEQFF	TRBV6-1	TRBJ2-1
CASSEGRSARTDIQYF	TRBV10-1	TRBJ2-4
CASSDPLTGGEKLFF	TRBV6-1	TRBJ1-4